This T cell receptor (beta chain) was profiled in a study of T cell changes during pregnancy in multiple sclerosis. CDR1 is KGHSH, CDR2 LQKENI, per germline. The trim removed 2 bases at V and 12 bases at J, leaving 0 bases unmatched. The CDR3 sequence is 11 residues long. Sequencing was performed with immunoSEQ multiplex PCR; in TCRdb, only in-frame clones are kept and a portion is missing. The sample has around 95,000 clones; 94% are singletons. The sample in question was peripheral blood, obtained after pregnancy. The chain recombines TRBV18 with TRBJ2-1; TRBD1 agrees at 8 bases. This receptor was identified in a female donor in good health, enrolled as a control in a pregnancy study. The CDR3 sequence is CASSPGTGQFF. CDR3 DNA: TGTGCCAGCTCACCAGGGACAGGGCAGTTCTTC.